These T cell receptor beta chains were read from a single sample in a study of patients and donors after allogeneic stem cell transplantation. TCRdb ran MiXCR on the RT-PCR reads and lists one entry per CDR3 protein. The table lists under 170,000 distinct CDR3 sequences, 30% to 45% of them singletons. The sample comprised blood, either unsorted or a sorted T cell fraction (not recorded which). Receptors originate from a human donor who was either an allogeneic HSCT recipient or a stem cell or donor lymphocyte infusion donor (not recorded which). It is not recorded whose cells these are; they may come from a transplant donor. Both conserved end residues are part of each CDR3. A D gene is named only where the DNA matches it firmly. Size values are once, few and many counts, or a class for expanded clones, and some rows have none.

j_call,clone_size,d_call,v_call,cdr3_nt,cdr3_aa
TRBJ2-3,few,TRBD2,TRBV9,TGTGCCAGCAGCGTAGGGAATAGCGGGGGTGGCACAGATACGCAGTATTTT,CASSVGNSGGGTDTQYF
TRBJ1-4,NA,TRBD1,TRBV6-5,TGTGCCAGCAGTGGATTTGGACAGGGAGGAAGGGAAAAACTGTTTTTT,CASSGFGQGGREKLFF
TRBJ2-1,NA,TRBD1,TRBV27,TGTGCCAGCAGTCGGGACAGGGGGCCAGGTGAGCAGTTCTTC,CASSRDRGPGEQFF
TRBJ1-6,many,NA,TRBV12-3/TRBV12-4,TGTGCCAGCAGTTTAGCACATGGGGAAAATTCACCCCTCCACTTT,CASSLAHGENSPLHF
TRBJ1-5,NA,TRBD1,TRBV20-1,TGCAGTGCGGACAGGGACAGGACGAGCCCTTTTGTCAATCAGCCCCAGCATTTT,CSADRDRTSPFVNQPQHF
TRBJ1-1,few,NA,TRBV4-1,TGCGCCAGCAGCCAGTATTCTCGGGGTTGGACTGAAGCTTTCTTT,CASSQYSRGWTEAFF
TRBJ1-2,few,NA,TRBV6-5,TGTGCCAGCAGTTCCCTACAAGAGGATGGCTACACCTTC,CASSSLQEDGYTF
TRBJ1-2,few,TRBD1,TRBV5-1,TGCGCCAGCAGCTTGGTTAGGGGGCAGCACTATGGCTACACCTTC,CASSLVRGQHYGYTF
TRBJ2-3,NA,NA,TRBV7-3,TGTGCCAGCAGCTCCGACAGCACAGATACGCAGTATTTT,CASSSDSTDTQYF
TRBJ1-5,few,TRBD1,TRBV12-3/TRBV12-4,TGTGCCAGCAGGCGGGACAGGGAAAAGGGTCAGCCCCAGCATTTT,CASRRDREKGQPQHF
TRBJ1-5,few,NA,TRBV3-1,TGTGCCAGCAGCCAAGATCAGGGACGCCAGCCCCAGCATTTT,CASSQDQGRQPQHF
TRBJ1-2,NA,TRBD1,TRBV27,TGTGCCAGCAGTTTATTAGGGGGACAGGGGAACTATGGCTACACCTTC,CASSLLGGQGNYGYTF
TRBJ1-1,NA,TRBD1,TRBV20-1,TGCAGTGCTAGAGAAGGGGACAGGGCGATGGATGCGGACACTGAAGCTTTCTTT,CSAREGDRAMDADTEAFF
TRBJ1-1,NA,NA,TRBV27,TGTGCCAGCAGTTTAACACAGGCGAACACTGAAGCTTTCTTT,CASSLTQANTEAFF
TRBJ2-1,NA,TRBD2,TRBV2,TGTGCCAGCAGTGAAGAGGCAGCGGGGGTTTACTTTAATGAGCAGTTCTTC,CASSEEAAGVYFNEQFF
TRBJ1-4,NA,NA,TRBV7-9,TGTGCCAGCAGCTCCTTACCCACTGGACAGCAAACAACTAATGAAAAACTGTTTTTT,CASSSLPTGQQTTNEKLFF
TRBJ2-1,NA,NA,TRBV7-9,TGTGCCAGCAGCTACCACCACAATGAGCAGTTCTTC,CASSYHHNEQFF
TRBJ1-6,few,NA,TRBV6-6,TGTGCCAGCAGTTACTCGGCGGGGAGCCCTAATTCACCCCTCCACTTT,CASSYSAGSPNSPLHF
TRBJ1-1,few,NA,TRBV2,TGTTGGGCAGGGCTAACTGAAGCTTTCTTT,CWAGLTEAFF
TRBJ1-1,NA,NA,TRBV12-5,TGTGCTAGTGGTTTAGAGGACACTGAAGCTTTCTTT,CASGLEDTEAFF
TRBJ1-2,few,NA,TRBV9,TGTGCCAGCAGCCCCCCGGTGGGCTATGGCTACACCTTC,CASSPPVGYGYTF
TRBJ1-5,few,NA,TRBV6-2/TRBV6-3,TGTGCCAGCAGTAACGACCGGGGGTACAATCAGCCCCAGCATTTT,CASSNDRGYNQPQHF
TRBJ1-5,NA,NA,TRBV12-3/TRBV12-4,TGTGCCAGCAGTCCTCGACAGGAATGGGGGGGCAATCAGCCCCAGCATTTT,CASSPRQEWGGNQPQHF
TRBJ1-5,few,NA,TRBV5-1,TGCGCCAGCAGCTTGACAGGAGCTCAGCCCCAGCATTTT,CASSLTGAQPQHF
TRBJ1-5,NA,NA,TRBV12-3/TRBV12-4,TGTGCCAGCAGTTTACGAGTGGATCAGCCCCAGCATTTT,CASSLRVDQPQHF
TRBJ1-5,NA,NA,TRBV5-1,TGCGCCAGCAGCTTGGAGTTCGGGGGGAAACAGCCCCAGCATTTT,CASSLEFGGKQPQHF
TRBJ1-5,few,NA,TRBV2,TGTGCCAGCAGAGAGATATTTAGCAATCAGCCCCAGCATTTT,CASREIFSNQPQHF
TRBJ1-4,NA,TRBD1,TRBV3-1,TGTGCCAGCAGCCAAGAGAGGGACAGGAATGAAAAACTGTTTTTT,CASSQERDRNEKLFF
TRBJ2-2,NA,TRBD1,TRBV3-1,TGTGCCAGCTCCGGGACAGGGGGCGGCACGAACACCGGGGAGCTGTTTTTT,CASSGTGGGTNTGELFF
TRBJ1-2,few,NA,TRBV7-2,TGTGCCAGCAGCCCCGACCTGGGGGTCAACTATGGCTACACCTTC,CASSPDLGVNYGYTF
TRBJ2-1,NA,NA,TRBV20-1,TGCAGTGCTAGAGGTTGGGGCGAGCAGTTCTTC,CSARGWGEQFF
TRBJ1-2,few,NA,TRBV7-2,TGTGCCAGCAGCTTACCAGGGCTGACTGGCTACACCTTC,CASSLPGLTGYTF
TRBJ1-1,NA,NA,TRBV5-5,TGTGCCAGCAGCCTTGACGCCGGGACGGCTCCCCTAGAGACTGAAGCTTTCTTT,CASSLDAGTAPLETEAFF
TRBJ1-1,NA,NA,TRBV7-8,TGTGCCAGCAGCTTCCCAACACGGGCGGGGGCGCGGACTGAAGCTTTCTTT,CASSFPTRAGARTEAFF
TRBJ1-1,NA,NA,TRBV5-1,TGCGCCAGCAGCGGCTTAGGGGGAATGAACACTGAAGCTTTCTTT,CASSGLGGMNTEAFF
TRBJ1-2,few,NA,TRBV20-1,TGCAGTGCTAGAGCCTTGCAGGGTGGCAACTATGGCTACACCTTC,CSARALQGGNYGYTF
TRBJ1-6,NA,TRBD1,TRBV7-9,TGTGCCAGCAGCTTAGTTGTGGGACAGGGGGCTCCACCCCTCCACTTT,CASSLVVGQGAPPLHF
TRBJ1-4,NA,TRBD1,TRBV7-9,TGTGCCAGCAGCCACACCGGGACAGGGAATGAAAAACTGTTTTTT,CASSHTGTGNEKLFF
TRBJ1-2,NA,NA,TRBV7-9,TGTGCCAGCAGCTTAGCGCAGAAGCCTAACTATGGCTACACCTTC,CASSLAQKPNYGYTF
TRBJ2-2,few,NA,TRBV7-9,TGTGCCAGCAGATCTAGGGCCCTAGCGAACACCGGGGAGCTGTTTTTT,CASRSRALANTGELFF
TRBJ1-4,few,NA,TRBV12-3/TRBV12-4,TGTGCCAGCAGTGGGCAGGTTAATGAAAAACTGTTTTTT,CASSGQVNEKLFF
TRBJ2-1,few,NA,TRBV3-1,TGTGCCAGCAGCCGGGGGGCCGTCTACAATGAGCAGTTCTTC,CASSRGAVYNEQFF
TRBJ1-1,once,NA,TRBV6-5,TGTGCCAGCAGTTACCCGCCGGCTTTCTTT,CASSYPPAFF
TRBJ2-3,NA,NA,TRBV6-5,TGTGCCAGCAGTCAACGTTTATTGGATACGCAGTATTTT,CASSQRLLDTQYF
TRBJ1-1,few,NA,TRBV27,TGTGCCAGCCTCCTTTTGGGTGGGAGGCCTGAAGCTTTCTTT,CASLLLGGRPEAFF
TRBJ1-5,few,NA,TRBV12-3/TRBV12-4,TGTGCCAGCAGTTTTTCGCTCAGCAATCAGCCCCAGCATTTT,CASSFSLSNQPQHF
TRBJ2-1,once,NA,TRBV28,TGTGCCAGCAGACAGGAGGGATACAATGAGCAGTTCTTC,CASRQEGYNEQFF
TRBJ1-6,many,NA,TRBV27,TGTGCCAGCAGCATGAAAAATACCGGGCCCCGAGTGGGCTCACCCCTCCACTTT,CASSMKNTGPRVGSPLHF
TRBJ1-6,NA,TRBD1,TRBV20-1,TGCAGTGCTAGCGCGCACACAGGGGATTCACCCCTCCACTTT,CSASAHTGDSPLHF
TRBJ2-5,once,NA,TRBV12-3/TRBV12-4,TGTGCCAGCAGCAAGGGGCGACCGGGGCCCATAACTCAAGAGACCCAGTACTTC,CASSKGRPGPITQETQYF